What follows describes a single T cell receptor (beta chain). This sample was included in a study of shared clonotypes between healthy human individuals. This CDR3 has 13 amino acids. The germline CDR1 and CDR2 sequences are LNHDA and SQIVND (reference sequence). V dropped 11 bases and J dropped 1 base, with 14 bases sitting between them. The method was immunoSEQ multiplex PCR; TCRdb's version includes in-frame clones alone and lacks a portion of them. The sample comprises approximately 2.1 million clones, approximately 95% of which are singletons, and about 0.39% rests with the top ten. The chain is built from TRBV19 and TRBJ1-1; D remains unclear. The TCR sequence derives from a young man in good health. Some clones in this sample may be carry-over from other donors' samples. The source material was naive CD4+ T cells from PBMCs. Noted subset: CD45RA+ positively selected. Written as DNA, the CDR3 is TGTGCCCCTCCCCGCCCGGAGAACACTGAAGCTTTCTTT. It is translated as CAPPRPENTEAFF.